A selection of T cell receptor beta chains follows, all from one sample in a study of blood T cell repertoires in COVID-19. Data came from immunoSEQ multiplex PCR; TCRdb stores just in-frame clones and leaves some out. Of 170,000 or so clones in the sample, roughly 87% were seen once. Sequenced: peripheral blood. All receptors derive from a woman between 65 and 79 years old with COVID-19, enrolled during active disease. Both conserved end residues are part of each CDR3. A D gene is named only where the DNA matches it firmly. Only some rows state a clone size, as once, few, many or a class for expanded clones.

TGTGCCAGCAGCCTGGGACAGAACACCGGGGAGCTGTTTTTT | CASSLGQNTGELFF | 14 | . | TRBJ2-2 | . | TRBV28
TGTGCCAGCAGCTTATTCCTAGGTACTCGGGGCAATGAGCAGTTCTTC | CASSLFLGTRGNEQFF | 16 | . | TRBJ2-1 | . | TRBV7-3
TGTGCCAGCAGCGTAGTTTCTAGCGGGAGGAATGAGCAGTTCTTC | CASSVVSSGRNEQFF | 15 | few | TRBJ2-1 | TRBD2 | TRBV9
TGTGCCAGCAGCCCCCACCCGGGGACACGTACGCAGTATTTT | CASSPHPGTRTQYF | 14 | . | TRBJ2-3 | . | TRBV5-8
TGTGCCAGCAGATCGCCGTATGAGGACTATGGCTACACCTTC | CASRSPYEDYGYTF | 14 | many | TRBJ1-2 | . | TRBV2
TGTGCCAGCAGGACCCCACTAGCGGGAGGGGAGCTGTTTTTT | CASRTPLAGGELFF | 14 | . | TRBJ2-2 | TRBD2 | TRBV2
TGTGCCAGCAGTCAGACAGGAAACACCGGGGAGCTGTTTTTT | CASSQTGNTGELFF | 14 | . | TRBJ2-2 | . | TRBV28
TGTGCCAGCAGCTTAGGGGGAGGCGGGCGAGTAGATACGCAGTATTTT | CASSLGGGGRVDTQYF | 16 | few | TRBJ2-3 | . | TRBV7-2
TGTGCCAGCAGCTTTACAGGGGCGGAAGAGACCCAGTACTTC | CASSFTGAEETQYF | 14 | . | TRBJ2-5 | TRBD1 | TRBV3-1/TRBV3-2
TGCGCCAGCAGCTTGGTGGTGGCAGGGGGCGGCTATGGCTACACCTTC | CASSLVVAGGGYGYTF | 16 | . | TRBJ1-2 | TRBD1 | TRBV5-1
TGCGCCAGCAGTAGGGGAGGGGAGGGATCTAGCTCCTACGAGCAGTACTTC | CASSRGGEGSSSYEQYF | 17 | . | TRBJ2-7 | TRBD2 | TRBV10-1
TGCGCCAGCAGCCTCACAGGGGGCTCCTACAATGAGCAGTTCTTC | CASSLTGGSYNEQFF | 15 | . | TRBJ2-1 | TRBD1 | TRBV5-1
TGTGCCAGCAGTGAAGAAGACACGGCTTTCTTT | CASSEEDTAFF | 11 | . | TRBJ1-1 | . | TRBV6-1
TGTGCCAGCAGCTTTCCCGGGAGCGGAGTAACCGGGGAGCTGTTTTTT | CASSFPGSGVTGELFF | 16 | . | TRBJ2-2 | . | TRBV5-4
TGTGCCAGCAGTAAAAGCGGGATTAGCACAGATACGCAGTATTTT | CASSKSGISTDTQYF | 15 | . | TRBJ2-3 | TRBD2 | TRBV7-2
TGTGCCAGCAGTTCACGGAGGGAAGCGGACTCCTACGAGCAGTACTTC | CASSSRREADSYEQYF | 16 | . | TRBJ2-7 | . | TRBV28
TGTGCCACCGGCCGGGACAGATTTTCCTACGAGCAGTACTTC | CATGRDRFSYEQYF | 14 | . | TRBJ2-7 | TRBD1 | TRBV15
TGTGCCAGCAGTTTTGAATCGCAGGGGTGGCAGCCCCAGCATTTT | CASSFESQGWQPQHF | 15 | once | TRBJ1-5 | . | TRBV28
TGTGCCAGTAGGCAGGGTAAAGGGCCCCAGCATTTT | CASRQGKGPQHF | 12 | . | TRBJ1-5 | . | TRBV19
TGTGCCAGCAGATTGACAGGGGGGTCCGAGCAGTACTTC | CASRLTGGSEQYF | 13 | . | TRBJ2-7 | TRBD1 | TRBV28
TGTGCCTGGAGCCCCTACAGGGGTAGCTCCTACAATGAGCAGTTCTTC | CAWSPYRGSSYNEQFF | 16 | . | TRBJ2-1 | TRBD1 | TRBV30
TGTGCCAGCAGTGCCCTGGCAGGGCCTGAAGCTTTCTTT | CASSALAGPEAFF | 13 | . | TRBJ1-1 | . | TRBV28
TGTGCCAGCAGGCGACAAGGGGTTGAAGCTTTCTTT | CASRRQGVEAFF | 12 | . | TRBJ1-1 | . | TRBV3-1/TRBV3-2
TGTGCCATCAGTGACCCCGACAGGGTTCCAACTGAAGCTTTCTTT | CAISDPDRVPTEAFF | 15 | . | TRBJ1-1 | TRBD1 | TRBV10-3
TGTGCCAGCAGTTTAACCGGGACAGGGTACCACGAGCAGTACTTC | CASSLTGTGYHEQYF | 15 | . | TRBJ2-7 | TRBD1 | TRBV28
TGTGCCAGCAGCCCGGTACAGGGAGCCAAAAACATTCAGTACTTC | CASSPVQGAKNIQYF | 15 | . | TRBJ2-4 | . | TRBV5-6
TGTGCCAGCAGCTTGTCGTCTAGCTCAGATACGCAGTATTTT | CASSLSSSSDTQYF | 14 | . | TRBJ2-3 | . | TRBV5-6
TGTGCCAGCAGCCCAGCCCCGGGGGCTGGGGCCAACGTCCTGACTTTC | CASSPAPGAGANVLTF | 16 | . | TRBJ2-6 | . | TRBV7-2
TGTGCCAGTGCAAGGACTAGCGGAGGATACAATGAGCAGTTCTTC | CASARTSGGYNEQFF | 15 | . | TRBJ2-1 | TRBD2 | TRBV19
TGTGCCAGCAGCGTTGACGGCTGGCGGGGAAATGAGCAGTTCTTC | CASSVDGWRGNEQFF | 15 | . | TRBJ2-1 | . | TRBV9
TGTGCCAGCAGCCAAGACCTACGATTAGCAGTAGGGGGTAATGAGCAGTTCTTC | CASSQDLRLAVGGNEQFF | 18 | . | TRBJ2-1 | . | TRBV3-1/TRBV3-2
TGTGCCTGGAGGACTCAGGGGAACACAGATACGCAGTATTTT | CAWRTQGNTDTQYF | 14 | . | TRBJ2-3 | . | TRBV30
TGTGCCACCAGTGATTCACTAGCGGGATCCACAGATACGCAGTATTTT | CATSDSLAGSTDTQYF | 16 | . | TRBJ2-3 | TRBD2 | TRBV24-1
TGTGCCAGCAGGCTGACAGGGGGCCCCGGCTACACCTTC | CASRLTGGPGYTF | 13 | . | TRBJ1-2 | TRBD1 | TRBV5-8
TGCGCCAGCAGCTTGGATGGGACTAGCGGGAGAGATACGCAGTATTTT | CASSLDGTSGRDTQYF | 16 | . | TRBJ2-3 | TRBD2 | TRBV5-1
TGTGCCAGTAGTGGACCGGGACAGGGGTCCTACGAGCAGTACTTC | CASSGPGQGSYEQYF | 15 | . | TRBJ2-7 | TRBD1 | TRBV19
TGTGCCAGCTCACCAGCGACATTGTCCTACAATGAGCAGTTCTTC | CASSPATLSYNEQFF | 15 | . | TRBJ2-1 | . | TRBV18
TGTGCCAGCTCACTCGGCGGGAGGGCCCACAATGAGCAGTTCTTC | CASSLGGRAHNEQFF | 15 | . | TRBJ2-1 | TRBD2 | TRBV18
TGTGCCAGCAGTCTGGACACCCAGCCTAACTATGGCTACACCTTC | CASSLDTQPNYGYTF | 15 | . | TRBJ1-2 | . | TRBV28
TGCGCCAGCAGTTTAATCCCAGGGGTCGGCTCTGGAAACACCATATATTTT | CASSLIPGVGSGNTIYF | 17 | . | TRBJ1-3 | . | TRBV5-1
TGTGCCACCAGTATAACGGGAGGCACAGATACGCAGTATTTT | CATSITGGTDTQYF | 14 | . | TRBJ2-3 | . | TRBV24-1
TGTGCCAGCAAGGCGAGGGAAGGTCCGGGGGTGAACACTGAAGCTTTCTTT | CASKAREGPGVNTEAFF | 17 | . | TRBJ1-1 | . | TRBV27